This T cell receptor (beta chain) was found in a study of CD8 T cells in ankylosing spondylitis. The study's findings and limits: In reactive arthritis synovial fluid and blood, some motif variants had been reported before. Reported data indicate significant enrichment of disease-linked clones within matched ankylosing spondylitis synovial fluid. Disease-linked clones, CD8+, were relatively rare in peripheral blood.

There are 14 residues in the CDR3. TCRdb independently ran MiXCR on the 5' RACE reads; one entry per CDR3 protein. The sample has some 150,000 distinct CDR3 sequences, 40% to 50% seen once. Of note for this clonotype: Its antigen remains unknown.

Sequencing used synovial fluid, either unsorted or a sorted T cell fraction (not recorded which). The V and J genes are TRBV21-1 and TRBJ1-2. TRBV21-1 is marked as a pseudogene. This TCR was recovered from a male donor with ankylosing spondylitis. The CDR3 DNA follows: TGTGCCAGCAGCAACAGAGCCAGTAACTATGGCTACACCTTC. Translation: CASSNRASNYGYTF.